This T cell receptor beta chain was sequenced in a study of blood T cell repertoires in COVID-19. Study information: Samples representing acute and convalescent COVID-19 were sourced from the United States, Italy and Spain. Sources were T cells, B-cell-depleted T cells, or PBMCs; the material itself was cDNA or gDNA.

Trimming shortened V by 2 bases and J by 2 bases, and 4 bases separated the two germline ends. CDR1 is SGHTA, CDR2 FQGNSA, per germline. This CDR3 comprises 13 residues. Authors' analysis steps: How many nucleated cells were present was estimated from reference gene primer amplification. TCRdb's table, derived via immunoSEQ multiplex PCR, lists solely in-frame clones and lacks some. V, J and clone size are taken as reported in that table, and D and trimming were inferred from the DNA itself. The table includes 170,000 or so clones, 85% to 95% detected once. Sequenced input: peripheral blood. This receptor was obtained from a man between 50 and 59 years old with acute or convalescent COVID-19. The V gene is TRBV7-2, the J gene TRBJ1-5, with D uncertain. CDR3 nucleotides: TGTGCCAGCAGCTTACCCGGCAATCAGCCCCAGCATTTT. Amino acids: CASSLPGNQPQHF.